The rows below give T cell receptor beta chains drawn from one sample of a study of glioma-infiltrating T cells. Via MiXCR, TCRdb re-called the multiplex PCR reads, giving one row per CDR3 protein. Of around 390,000 distinct CDR3 sequences detected, roughly two fifths appear once; the ten largest clones hold around 13%. The sequenced sample consisted of glioma tissue, nonneoplastic brain tissue, or PBMCs (not recorded which). These receptors originate from a human donor with low-grade glioma or glioblastoma, undergoing nonglioma brain surgery, or in good health (not recorded which). CDR3s include the opening cysteine and the closing phenylalanine or tryptophan. Each record gives: J gene, D gene, CDR3 length, clone size, V gene, CDR3 DNA, CDR3 protein. The D gene is left open where the match is weak. Not every row has a clone size; where given, it reads once, few, many or a size class.

TRBJ2-1	-	17	-	TRBV20-1	TGCAGTGCTAGAGAAGAACCCAAATTCCCTTCTTACAATGAGCAGTTCTTC	CSAREEPKFPSYNEQFF
TRBJ1-2	-	13	-	TRBV29-1	TGCAGCGTCGCCCCGTTGGGGATCTATGGCTACACCTTC	CSVAPLGIYGYTF
TRBJ2-1	-	12	once	TRBV19	TGTGCCAGACCGACTAGATACAATGAGCAGTTCTTC	CARPTRYNEQFF
TRBJ2-7	TRBD2	15	-	TRBV7-2	TGTGCCAGCAGAGGGGCTAGCGGGAGTGCCTACGAGCAGTACTTC	CASRGASGSAYEQYF
TRBJ1-4	-	14	-	TRBV29-1	TGCAGCGTTGGGGCATCGGGAACTAATGAAAAACTGCTTTTT	CSVGASGTNEKLLF
TRBJ2-1	-	14	-	TRBV4-1	TGCGCCAGCAGCCCCGGGGCTACCTACAATGAGCAGTTCTTC	CASSPGATYNEQFF
TRBJ2-3	-	13	many	TRBV27	TGTGCCAGCAGATCCCCGGCACAAGATACGCAGTATTTT	CASRSPAQDTQYF
TRBJ2-7	-	12	-	TRBV28	TGTGCCGGCAGTTTATTGGGGAAGGAGCAGTACTTC	CAGSLLGKEQYF
TRBJ2-6	-	18	many	TRBV6-2/TRBV6-3	TGTGCCAGCAGCAAGACTAAGGGGTCCCTAACTGGGGCCAACGTCCTGACTTTC	CASSKTKGSLTGANVLTF
TRBJ2-7	-	11	-	TRBV20-1	TGCAGTGTCGGGGACCTCAACGAGCAGTACTTC	CSVGDLNEQYF
TRBJ2-1	-	12	-	TRBV2	TGTGCAGGGGGGGGGAGGGGAAATGAGCAGTTCTTC	CAGGGRGNEQFF
TRBJ1-2	-	14	-	TRBV28	TGTGCCAGCAGTCTCCCTCCGCCCCCCGACAGATACACCTTC	CASSLPPPPDRYTF
TRBJ1-5	-	15	-	TRBV28	TGTGCCAGCAGGCGGACGGGAGGGTTCCATCAGCCCCAGCATTTT	CASRRTGGFHQPQHF
TRBJ1-5	-	14	few	TRBV2	TGTGCCAGCAGTGACAGTAATAGCAATCAGCCCCAGCATTTT	CASSDSNSNQPQHF
TRBJ2-3	TRBD2	15	few	TRBV7-2	TGTGCCAGCACTCCCGGGCTAGCGGGCGGGAATACGCAGTATTTT	CASTPGLAGGNTQYF
TRBJ2-1	-	11	-	TRBV7-3	TGTGCCAGCAGCCTGACGGGGGAGCAGTTCTTC	CASSLTGEQFF
TRBJ1-1	-	13	few	TRBV20-1	TGCAGTGCTAGGGAGGACAGTTACACTGAAGCTTTCTTT	CSAREDSYTEAFF
TRBJ1-5	TRBD1	17	-	TRBV7-2	TGTGCCAGCAGCCAAGAAGGGCAGGGGGCAACCGATCGGCCCCAGCATTTT	CASSQEGQGATDRPQHF
TRBJ1-1	TRBD1	17	few	TRBV14	TGTGCCAGCAGCCAAAATTTGGGACAGGGGACGAACACTGAAGCTTTCTTT	CASSQNLGQGTNTEAFF
TRBJ2-1	TRBD2	17	many	TRBV20-1	TGCAGTGCTAATTCATACGGGGCGGGAGAGGGGTACAATGAGCAGTTCTTC	CSANSYGAGEGYNEQFF
TRBJ2-3	-	12	few	TRBV6-1	TGTGCCAGCGGGTTGATGATAGATACGCAGTATTTT	CASGLMIDTQYF
TRBJ2-2	-	17	-	TRBV10-3	TGTGCCATCAGTGAGTTTGTCGGCGGGGAGGACACCGGGGAGCTGTTTTTT	CAISEFVGGEDTGELFF
TRBJ2-5	-	13	few	TRBV28	TGTGCCAGCAGTTTAGGATGGGGGGCGACCCAGTACTTC	CASSLGWGATQYF
TRBJ2-5	TRBD1	15	once	TRBV7-3	TGTGCCAGCAGCCTTATGGGGGGGACAGGGGGGACCCAGTACTTC	CASSLMGGTGGTQYF
TRBJ1-1	TRBD1	18	many	TRBV6-2/TRBV6-3	TGTGCCAGCCTGACTCTCCGGGACAGGGGATATGTGGGCACTGAAGCTTTCTTT	CASLTLRDRGYVGTEAFF
TRBJ2-5	TRBD1	12	few	TRBV20-1	TGCAGTGCGGGGACAGAACAAGAGACCCAGTACTTC	CSAGTEQETQYF
TRBJ2-1	TRBD2	15	-	TRBV2	TGTGCCAGCACCCTCGGGAGGATCCAAATAGATGAGCAGTTCTTC	CASTLGRIQIDEQFF
TRBJ2-1	-	19	-	TRBV24-1	TGTGCCACCAGTGATTATAGCCCCAAGCGGGTCGGGCCCTACAATGAGCAGTTCTTC	CATSDYSPKRVGPYNEQFF
TRBJ2-7	TRBD2	14	many	TRBV27	TGTGCCAGCAGTTTATTAGCGGGAGACTCCGAGCAGTACTTC	CASSLLAGDSEQYF
TRBJ2-7	-	16	-	TRBV4-1	TGCGCCAGCAGCCAAGATTGGACAAATCAACTCTACGAGCAGTACTTC	CASSQDWTNQLYEQYF
TRBJ1-3	-	16	few	TRBV7-9	TGTGCCAGCAGCCCACCCACAGCGAACTCTGGAAACACCATATATTTT	CASSPPTANSGNTIYF
TRBJ1-5	TRBD1	19	many	TRBV6-1	TGTGCCAGCAGTACCATACCTATTCCGGGACAGCATGAGGGGCAGCCCCAGCATTTT	CASSTIPIPGQHEGQPQHF
TRBJ2-3	TRBD1	16	-	TRBV19	TGTGCCAGTAGCCCCAGACAGGGGGTGAGCACAGATACGCAGTATTTT	CASSPRQGVSTDTQYF
TRBJ2-2	TRBD2	16	few	TRBV27	TGTGCCAGCAGTCCCCGACTAGCGGGAGGGACCGGGGAGCTGTTTTTT	CASSPRLAGGTGELFF
TRBJ2-7	TRBD2	14	-	TRBV5-1	TGCGCCAGCGCTTACTATAGCGGGTCCTACGAGCAGTACTTC	CASAYYSGSYEQYF
TRBJ2-7	TRBD2	17	-	TRBV6-2/TRBV6-3	TGTGCCAGCAGTTCCGCCGCCCGCGGGAGCTTCTCCTACGAGCAGTACTTC	CASSSAARGSFSYEQYF